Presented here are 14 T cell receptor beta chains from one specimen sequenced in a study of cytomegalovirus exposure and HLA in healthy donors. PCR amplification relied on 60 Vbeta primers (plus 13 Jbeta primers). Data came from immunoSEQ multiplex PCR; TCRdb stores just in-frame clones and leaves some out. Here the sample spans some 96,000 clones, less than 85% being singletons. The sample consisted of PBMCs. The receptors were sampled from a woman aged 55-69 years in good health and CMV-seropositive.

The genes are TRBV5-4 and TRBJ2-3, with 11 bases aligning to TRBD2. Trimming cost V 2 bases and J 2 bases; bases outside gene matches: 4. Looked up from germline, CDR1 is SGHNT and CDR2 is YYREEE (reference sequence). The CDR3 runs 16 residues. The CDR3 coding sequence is TGTGCCAGCAGCTTTAAACTAGCGGGAGACACAGATACGCAGTATTTT. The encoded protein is CASSFKLAGDTDTQYF.

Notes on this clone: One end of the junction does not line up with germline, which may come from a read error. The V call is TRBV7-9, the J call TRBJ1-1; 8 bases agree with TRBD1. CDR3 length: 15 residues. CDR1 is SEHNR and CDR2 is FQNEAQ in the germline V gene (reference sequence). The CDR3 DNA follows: TGTTCCAGCAGCCTAACAGGGGGGACGATCACTGAAGCTTTCTTT. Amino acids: CSSSLTGGTITEAFF.

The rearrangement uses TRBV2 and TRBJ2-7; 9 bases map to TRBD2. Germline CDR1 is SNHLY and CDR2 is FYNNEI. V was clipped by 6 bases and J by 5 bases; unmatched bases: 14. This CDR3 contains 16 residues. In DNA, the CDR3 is TGTGCCAGCAGACCGGGCGCGCGGGAGGGAATCCACGAGCAGTACTTC. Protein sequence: CASRPGAREGIHEQYF.

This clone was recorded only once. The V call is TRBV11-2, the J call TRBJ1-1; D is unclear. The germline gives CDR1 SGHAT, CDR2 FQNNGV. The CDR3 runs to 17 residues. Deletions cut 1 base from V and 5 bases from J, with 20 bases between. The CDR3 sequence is CASSLALKVQAGTEAFF. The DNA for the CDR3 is TGTGCCAGCAGCTTAGCTCTCAAGGTGCAAGCGGGGACTGAAGCTTTCTTT.

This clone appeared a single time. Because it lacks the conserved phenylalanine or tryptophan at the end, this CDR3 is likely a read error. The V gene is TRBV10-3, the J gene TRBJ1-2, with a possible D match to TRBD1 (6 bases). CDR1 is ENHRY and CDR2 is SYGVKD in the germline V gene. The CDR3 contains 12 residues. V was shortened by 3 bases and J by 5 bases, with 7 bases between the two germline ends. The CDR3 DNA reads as TGTGCCATCAGTGAAACAGGGTATGGCTACACCCTC. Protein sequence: CAISETGYGYTL.

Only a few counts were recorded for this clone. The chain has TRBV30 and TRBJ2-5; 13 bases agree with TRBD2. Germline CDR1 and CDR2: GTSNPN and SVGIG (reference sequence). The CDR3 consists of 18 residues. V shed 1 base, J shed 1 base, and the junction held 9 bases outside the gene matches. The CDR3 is CAWSAPGLAGSGQETQYF. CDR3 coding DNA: TGTGCCTGGAGTGCACCGGGACTAGCGGGATCGGGCCAAGAGACCCAGTACTTC.

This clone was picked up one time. Here the CDR3 reads CASSPWPAYRGKSSKLFF. For the CDR3, the DNA is TGTGCCAGCAGCCCATGGCCCGCATACAGGGGCAAGTCGAGCAAGCTGTTTTTT. The chain couples TRBV11-1 to TRBJ2-2; the match to TRBD1 covers 7 bases. V was clipped by 5 bases and J by 12 bases; unmatched bases: 24. The germline V gene has CDR1 SGHAT and CDR2 FQDESV (reference sequence). This CDR3 is built from 18 residues.

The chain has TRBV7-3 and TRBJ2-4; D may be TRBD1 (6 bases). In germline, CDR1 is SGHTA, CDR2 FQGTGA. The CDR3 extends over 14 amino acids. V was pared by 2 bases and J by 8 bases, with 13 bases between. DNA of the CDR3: TGTGCCAGCAGCTTACAGGGGCAAGGGGACATTCAGTACTTC. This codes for CASSLQGQGDIQYF.

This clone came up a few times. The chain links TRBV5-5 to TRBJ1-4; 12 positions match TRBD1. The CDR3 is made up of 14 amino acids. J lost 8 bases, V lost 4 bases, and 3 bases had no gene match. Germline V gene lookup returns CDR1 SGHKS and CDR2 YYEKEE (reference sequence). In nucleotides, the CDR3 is TGTGCCAGCAGCAGGGACAGGGGGCTGGAAAAACTGTTTTTT. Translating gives CASSRDRGLEKLFF.

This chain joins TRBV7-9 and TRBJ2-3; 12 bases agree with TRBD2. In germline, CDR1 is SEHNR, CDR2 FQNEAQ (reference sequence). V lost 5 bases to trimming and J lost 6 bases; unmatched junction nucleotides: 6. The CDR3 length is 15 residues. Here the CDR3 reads CASSVLAGGFDTQYF. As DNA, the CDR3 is TGTGCCAGCAGCGTACTAGCGGGAGGATTTGATACGCAGTATTTT.

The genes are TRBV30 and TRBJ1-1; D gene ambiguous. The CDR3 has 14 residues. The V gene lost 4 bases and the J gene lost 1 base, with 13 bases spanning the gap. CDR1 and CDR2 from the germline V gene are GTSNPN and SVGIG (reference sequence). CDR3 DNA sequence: TGTGCCTGGAATATCGCAGGCCCGAACACTGAAGCTTTCTTT. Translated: CAWNIAGPNTEAFF.

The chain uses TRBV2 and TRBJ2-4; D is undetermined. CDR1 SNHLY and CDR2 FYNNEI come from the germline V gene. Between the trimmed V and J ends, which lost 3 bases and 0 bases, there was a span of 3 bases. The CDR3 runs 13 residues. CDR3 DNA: TGTGCCAGCAGTGACCTAGCCAAAAACATTCAGTACTTC. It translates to CASSDLAKNIQYF.

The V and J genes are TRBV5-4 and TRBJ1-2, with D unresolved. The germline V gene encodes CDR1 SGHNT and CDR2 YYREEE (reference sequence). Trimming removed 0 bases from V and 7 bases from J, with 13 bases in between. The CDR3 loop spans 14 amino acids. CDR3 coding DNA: TGTGCCAGCAGCTTGGATTTGCAGAGCGGTGGCTACACCTTC. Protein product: CASSLDLQSGGYTF.

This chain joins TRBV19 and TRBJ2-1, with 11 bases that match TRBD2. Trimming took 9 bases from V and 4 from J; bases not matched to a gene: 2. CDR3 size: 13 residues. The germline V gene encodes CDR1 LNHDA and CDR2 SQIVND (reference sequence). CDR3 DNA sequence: TGTGCCAGCGGACTAGCGGGTTACAATGAGCAGTTCTTC. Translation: CASGLAGYNEQFF.